These 24 T cell receptor beta chains were all obtained from the same sample, sequenced in a study of blood T cell repertoires in COVID-19. The assay was immunoSEQ multiplex PCR, and TCRdb's table has in-frame clones only and misses some. The sample yields about 100,000 clones, more than 85% seen once. Sequenced material: peripheral blood. These receptor sequences come from a man aged 55 to 70 with acute or convalescent COVID-19.

The chain has TRBV4-1 and TRBJ2-1, with 9 nucleotides matching TRBD2. This CDR3 is built from 16 residues. Germline values: CDR1 MGHRA, CDR2 YSYEKL. Trimming at V came to 5 bases and at J to 0 bases, leaving 5 bases not matched to a gene. In DNA form, the CDR3 reads TGCGCCAGCAGCGAACTAGCGGGCCGCTCCTACAATGAGCAGTTCTTC. It yields the protein CASSELAGRSYNEQFF.

This clone has just one count. The V and J genes are TRBV24-1 and TRBJ2-2, with TRBD2 identical over 9 bases. Trimming removed 4 bases from V and 6 bases from J; junction bases left unmatched: 5. The CDR3 sequence is 15 residues long. Germline V gene lookup returns CDR1 KGHDR and CDR2 SFDVKD. This chain's CDR3 is CATSEPGLASGELFF. The DNA of the CDR3 is TGTGCCACCAGTGAACCGGGACTAGCTTCCGGGGAGCTGTTTTTT.

The V call is TRBV30, the J call TRBJ2-3, with a tentative D call TRBD2 (5 bases). Germline loops: CDR1 GTSNPN, CDR2 SVGIG (reference sequence). The CDR3 length is 13 residues. Trimming took 2 bases from V and 5 from J, leaving 11 bases between them. This CDR3 is CAWSPDWGDTQYF. CDR3 nucleotide sequence: TGTGCCTGGAGTCCGGACTGGGGAGATACGCAGTATTTT.

This clone showed up just a few times. The gene calls are TRBV10-2 and TRBJ2-3; a weak D match, TRBD2 (6 bases). Trimming left V 5 bases short and J 4 bases short, with 13 bases between. There are 14 residues in the CDR3. The germline V gene has CDR1 WSHSY and CDR2 SAAADI. The CDR3 DNA reads TGCGCCAGCAGTATCGGGAGCTTTGCAGATACGCAGTATTTT. This codes for CASSIGSFADTQYF.

The gene calls are TRBV9 and TRBJ1-2, with D unresolved. With 0 bases removed from V and 0 bases from J, the gap between germline ends came to 9 bases. Germline lookup yields CDR1 SGDLS and CDR2 YYNGEE. The CDR3 is 15 amino acids. The CDR3 nucleotides read TGTGCCAGCAGCGTAGAGGAGCTAGCTAACTATGGCTACACCTTC. Its translation: CASSVEELANYGYTF.

V is TRBV7-2 and J is TRBJ1-1; 7 bases match TRBD1. CDR1 SGHTA and CDR2 FQGNSA come from the germline V gene. The ends lost 4 bases at V and 0 bases at J; junction bases unmatched: 8. This CDR3 region has 16 residues. The CDR3, as DNA: TGTGCCAGCAGCTCTCAAGGGGGCCTCATGAACACTGAAGCTTTCTTT. This codes for CASSSQGGLMNTEAFF.

This clone has just one count. This sequence joins TRBV9 and TRBJ1-6; TRBD1 matches at 7 bases. Germline V gives CDR1 SGDLS, CDR2 YYNGEE. The V segment lost 3 bases and the J segment 0 bases; nucleotides outside the gene matches: 9. The CDR3 has 18 amino acids. CDR3 in amino acids: CASSGVDTGDSYNSPLHF. The DNA for the CDR3 is TGTGCCAGCAGCGGAGTTGATACAGGGGACTCCTATAATTCACCCCTCCACTTT.

This rearrangement joins TRBV27 to TRBJ2-5; TRBD1 aligns across 10 bases. After removal of 3 bases from V and 5 bases from J, the junction contained 6 bases not matched to a gene. The V gene's germline CDR1 is MNHEY and CDR2 SMNVEV (reference sequence). The CDR3 length is 15 residues. The CDR3 nucleotides read TGTGCCAGCAGTTTTGGACAGGGGGAAAGGGAGACCCAGTACTTC. Translated, it gives CASSFGQGERETQYF.

This sequence joins TRBV18 and TRBJ1-4; D ambiguous. The CDR3 runs to 13 residues. Per the germline V gene, CDR1 is KGHSH and CDR2 is LQKENI. V lost 3 bases to trimming and J lost 5 bases, with 7 bases between them. The CDR3 region has the DNA TGTGCCAGCTCACCCTCCCGGAATGAAAAACTGTTTTTT. Translated, it gives CASSPSRNEKLFF. Using reference TRBV18 and TRBJ1-4 for the parts outside the CDR3, the full variable domain is NAGVMQNPRHLVRRRGQEARLRCSPMKGHSHVYWYRQLPEEGLKFMVYLQKENIIDESGMPKERFSAEFPKEGPSILRIQQVVRGDSAAYFCASSPSRNEKLFFGSGTQLSVL.

The gene calls are TRBV15 and TRBJ1-1, with D possibly being TRBD1 (5 bases). CDR1 LNHNV and CDR2 YYDKDF come from the germline V gene (reference sequence). The CDR3 is 16 amino acids. The V and J ends lost 0 bases and 4 bases respectively, with 15 bases between them. This CDR3 is CATSREGNTGGTEAFF. The CDR3 bases are TGTGCCACCAGCAGAGAGGGGAATACCGGGGGCACTGAAGCTTTCTTT.

The chain carries TRBV7-8 and TRBJ2-1, with 9 bases aligning to TRBD2. The CDR3 contains 16 residues. Germline-derived CDR1 and CDR2 are SGHVS and FQNEAQ. V dropped 3 bases and J dropped 5; count of bases not matched to a gene: 8. This CDR3 reads CASSLGVAGEHNEQFF. As DNA, the CDR3 is TGTGCCAGCAGCTTGGGGGTAGCGGGAGAGCACAATGAGCAGTTCTTC.

V is TRBV6-5 and J is TRBJ2-7; D not certain. V shed 5 bases and J shed 7 bases, with 18 bases lying between them. The CDR3 runs to 14 residues. Per the germline V gene, CDR1 is MNHEY and CDR2 is SVGAGI. The CDR3 is CASSTQLNGWEQYF. CDR3 coding DNA: TGTGCCAGCAGTACACAGCTAAACGGATGGGAGCAGTACTTC.

V is TRBV7-9 and J is TRBJ1-2, with D perhaps matching TRBD1 (6 bases). Germline V gene sequence: CDR1 SEHNR, CDR2 FQNEAQ (reference sequence). CDR3 length: 14 amino acids. Trimming shortened V by 1 base and J by 4 bases, and 10 bases separated the two germline ends. This CDR3 is CASSLGTALYGYTF. The CDR3, as DNA: TGTGCCAGCAGCTTAGGGACAGCGCTCTATGGCTACACCTTC.

The chain combines TRBV19 with TRBJ1-6; D call uncertain. Trimming left V 3 bases short and J 10 bases short, with 10 bases between. This CDR3 spans 13 amino acids. Germline assignment: CDR1 LNHDA and CDR2 SQIVND (reference sequence). CDR3 sequence reads: CASSIVGVSPLHF. The CDR3 nucleotides are TGTGCCAGTAGTATTGTCGGGGTATCACCCCTCCACTTT.

The CDR3 loop is CASSIHSPNTEAFF. The CDR3 nucleotides are TGTGCCAGCAGTATTCACAGTCCGAACACTGAAGCTTTCTTT. The V gene is TRBV6-5, the J gene TRBJ1-1, with D hard to call. Deletions cut 5 bases from V and 1 base from J, with 11 bases between. The CDR3 spans 14 residues. Germline-derived CDR1 and CDR2 are MNHEY and SVGAGI.

The V and J genes are TRBV7-8 and TRBJ1-2, with D possibly matching TRBD1 (6 bases). V lost 5 bases and J 4 bases, leaving 23 bases between the germline ends. CDR3 size: 17 residues. CDR1 is SGHVS, CDR2 FQNEAQ, per germline. CDR3 sequence (DNA): TGTGCCAGCAGCCCCCGGTTGAGCAGGGGCTTTGGCTATGGCTACACCTTC. Encoded protein: CASSPRLSRGFGYGYTF.

The rearrangement joins TRBV7-9 to TRBJ2-7; 7 bases are a match to TRBD1. The CDR3 contains 16 residues. J gave up 0 bases and V 1 base, and 6 bases lay outside the gene matches. Germline-derived CDR1 and CDR2 are SEHNR and FQNEAQ (reference sequence). CDR3 in amino acids: CASSLVPQGYSYEQYF. The CDR3 bases are TGTGCCAGCAGCTTAGTTCCACAGGGGTACTCCTACGAGCAGTACTTC.

The CDR3 DNA follows: TGTGCCAGCACTCCAGGGGTGCATGAGCAGTTCTTC. Translation: CASTPGVHEQFF. The J gene is TRBJ2-1, the V gene TRBV12-3 or TRBV12-4; the D gene is possibly TRBD1 (6 bases). Trimming pared 7 bases from V and 8 bases from J, leaving 12 bases between. This CDR3 spans 12 amino acids.

The chain has TRBV13 and TRBJ1-2; D perhaps matches TRBD1 (6 bases). CDR3 size: 12 residues. CDR1 is PRHDT, CDR2 FYEKMQ, per germline (reference sequence). The V end lost 2 bases, the J end lost 9 bases, and 10 bases lay between the germline ends. CDR3 sequence reads: CASSLNRVSYTF. In DNA, the CDR3 is TGTGCCAGCAGCTTAAACAGGGTTAGCTACACCTTC.

This clone was counted once. This chain links TRBV6-1 with TRBJ1-5; 10 bases are a match to TRBD1. Germline V lookup: CDR1 MNHNS, CDR2 SASEGT. CDR3 length: 18 residues. V was pared by 2 bases and J by 6 bases, with 13 bases of the junction left unmatched. In DNA, the CDR3 is TGTGCCAGCAGTGAAAACTCCCTCCGCCGGGACAGGGGTCAGCCCCAGCATTTT. Encoded protein: CASSENSLRRDRGQPQHF.

This clone appeared a single time. In nucleotides, the CDR3 is TGTGCCAGCTCACCGATGGCAGGGGGCTATGACACCGGGGAGCTGTTTTTT. This translates into CASSPMAGGYDTGELFF. V gene TRBV18 combines with J gene TRBJ2-2; TRBD1 agrees at 8 bases. V shed 3 bases, J shed 3 bases, and the junction held 9 bases outside the gene matches. Germline V gives CDR1 KGHSH, CDR2 LQKENI. The CDR3 runs 17 residues.

The genes are TRBV11-3 and TRBJ2-1, with 7 bases that match TRBD2. The J segment lost 7 bases and the V segment lost 3 bases, leaving 6 bases of the junction unmatched. The length of the CDR3 is 14 residues. Germline V CDR1 and CDR2: SGHNT, YENEEA. CDR3 residues: CASSFEAGANEQFF. The CDR3 DNA reads TGTGCCAGCAGCTTCGAGGCGGGAGCTAATGAGCAGTTCTTC.

The chain has TRBV19 and TRBJ1-2; 8 bases fit TRBD1. The V gene's germline CDR1 is LNHDA and CDR2 SQIVND (reference sequence). The length of the CDR3 is 14 residues. V dropped 4 bases and J dropped 3; count of bases not matched to a gene: 4. The CDR3 sequence: CASSTDREDYGYTF. In nucleotides, the CDR3 is TGTGCCAGTAGTACGGACAGGGAGGACTATGGCTACACCTTC.

The CDR3 region is CAWSVEMTGWIGGDTEAFF. DNA of the CDR3: TGTGCCTGGAGTGTAGAGATGACAGGATGGATTGGTGGGGATACTGAAGCTTTCTTT. V and J are TRBV30 and TRBJ1-1; perhaps TRBD1 as D (6 bases). The V end lost 0 bases, the J end lost 5 bases, and 28 bases lay between the germline ends. Germline V gene data show CDR1 as GTSNPN and CDR2 as SVGIG (reference sequence). The CDR3 is made up of 19 amino acids.